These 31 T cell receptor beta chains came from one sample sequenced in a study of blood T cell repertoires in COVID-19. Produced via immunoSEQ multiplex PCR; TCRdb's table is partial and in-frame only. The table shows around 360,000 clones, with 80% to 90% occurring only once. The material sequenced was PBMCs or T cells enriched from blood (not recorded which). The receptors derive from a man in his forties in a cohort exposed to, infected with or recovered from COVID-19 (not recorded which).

In DNA, the CDR3 is TGTGCCAGCAGTCCCCGTGGTAGCGGGAGGTCAGAGACCCAGTACTTC. It translates to CASSPRGSGRSETQYF. This chain joins TRBV28 and TRBJ2-5; 10 bases map to TRBD2. Trimming cost V 5 bases and J 4 bases; bases outside gene matches: 10. Looked up from germline, CDR1 is MDHEN and CDR2 is SYDVKM. The CDR3 covers 16 residues.

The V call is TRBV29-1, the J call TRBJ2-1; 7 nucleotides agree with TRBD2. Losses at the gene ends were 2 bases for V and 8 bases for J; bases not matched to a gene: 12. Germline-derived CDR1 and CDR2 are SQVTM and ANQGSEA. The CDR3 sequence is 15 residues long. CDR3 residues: CSVESQAGVRYEQFF. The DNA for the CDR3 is TGCAGCGTTGAATCCCAGGCGGGAGTCAGGTATGAGCAGTTCTTC.

CDR3 sequence reads: CASSTQGSRYEQYF. CDR3 nucleotide sequence: TGTGCCAGCAGTACTCAGGGAAGCAGGTACGAGCAGTACTTC. The rearrangement links TRBV2 to TRBJ2-7; the D gene is possibly TRBD1 (5 bases). Trimming removed 5 bases from V and 4 bases from J, with 15 bases in between. Germline V gives CDR1 SNHLY, CDR2 FYNNEI. This CDR3 is built from 14 residues.

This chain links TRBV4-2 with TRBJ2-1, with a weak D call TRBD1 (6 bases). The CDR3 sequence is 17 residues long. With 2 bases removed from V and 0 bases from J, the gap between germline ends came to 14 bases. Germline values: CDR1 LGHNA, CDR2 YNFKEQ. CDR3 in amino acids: CASSQTPGVGSYNEQFF. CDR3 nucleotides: TGTGCCAGCAGCCAAACCCCAGGGGTTGGCTCCTACAATGAGCAGTTCTTC.

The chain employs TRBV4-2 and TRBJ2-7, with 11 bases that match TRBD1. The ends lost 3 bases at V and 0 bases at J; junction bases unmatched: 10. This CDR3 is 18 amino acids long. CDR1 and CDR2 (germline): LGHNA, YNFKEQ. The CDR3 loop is CASSQLAPGTGGSYEQYF. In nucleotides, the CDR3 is TGTGCCAGCAGCCAGTTAGCCCCAGGGACAGGGGGCTCCTACGAGCAGTACTTC.

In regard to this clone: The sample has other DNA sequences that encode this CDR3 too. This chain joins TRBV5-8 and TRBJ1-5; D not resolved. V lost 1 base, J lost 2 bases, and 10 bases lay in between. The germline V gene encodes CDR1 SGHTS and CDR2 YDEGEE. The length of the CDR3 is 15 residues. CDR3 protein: CASSLLNGGNQPQHF. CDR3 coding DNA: TGTGCCAGCAGCTTGTTGAACGGGGGCAATCAGCCCCAGCATTTT.

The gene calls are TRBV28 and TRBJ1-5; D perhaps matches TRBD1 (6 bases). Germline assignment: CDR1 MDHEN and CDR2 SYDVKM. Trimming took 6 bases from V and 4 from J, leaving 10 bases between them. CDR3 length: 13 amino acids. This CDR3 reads CASRYRANQPQHF. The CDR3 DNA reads TGTGCCAGCAGATACAGGGCGAATCAGCCCCAGCATTTT.

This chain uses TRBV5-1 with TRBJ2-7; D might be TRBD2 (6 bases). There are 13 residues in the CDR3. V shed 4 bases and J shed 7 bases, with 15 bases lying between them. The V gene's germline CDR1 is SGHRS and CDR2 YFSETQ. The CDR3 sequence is CASSPPLGLEQYF. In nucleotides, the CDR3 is TGCGCCAGCAGCCCCCCGCTAGGACTAGAGCAGTACTTC.

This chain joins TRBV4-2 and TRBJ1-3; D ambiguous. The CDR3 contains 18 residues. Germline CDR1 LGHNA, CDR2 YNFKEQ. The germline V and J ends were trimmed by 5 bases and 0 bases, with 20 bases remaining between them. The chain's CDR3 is CASSARGFGESSGNTIYF. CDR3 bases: TGTGCCAGCAGCGCGCGAGGGTTCGGGGAGAGCTCTGGAAACACCATATATTTT.

The CDR3 nucleotides are TGCGCCAGCAGTGAGTCGATGCAGGGGATCTACGAGCAGTACTTC. This translates into CASSESMQGIYEQYF. The genes are TRBV10-1 and TRBJ2-7, with a possible D match to TRBD1 (6 bases). V gave up 0 bases and J gave up 3 bases, with 12 bases separating them. This CDR3 contains 15 residues. Germline assignment: CDR1 WNHNN and CDR2 SYGVQD (reference sequence).

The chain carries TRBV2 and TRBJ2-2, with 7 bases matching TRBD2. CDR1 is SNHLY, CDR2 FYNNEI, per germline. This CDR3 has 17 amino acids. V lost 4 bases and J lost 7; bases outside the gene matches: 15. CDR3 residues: CASSALLGGRISGELFF. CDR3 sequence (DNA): TGTGCCAGCAGTGCACTACTGGGAGGGCGCATCAGCGGGGAGCTGTTTTTT.

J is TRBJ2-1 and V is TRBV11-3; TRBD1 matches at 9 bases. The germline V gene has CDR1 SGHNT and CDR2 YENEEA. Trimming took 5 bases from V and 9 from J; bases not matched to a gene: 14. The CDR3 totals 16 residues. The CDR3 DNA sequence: TGTGCCAGCAGCCGTCTTGTGGGGACAGGGATCGGTGAGCAGTTCTTC. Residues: CASSRLVGTGIGEQFF. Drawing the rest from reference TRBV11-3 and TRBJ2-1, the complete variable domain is EAGVVQSPRYKIIEKKQPVAFWCNPISGHNTLYWYLQNLGQGPELLIRYENEEAVDDSQLPKDRFSAERLKGVDSTLKIQPAELGDSAVYLCASSRLVGTGIGEQFFGPGTRLTVL.

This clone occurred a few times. The CDR3 DNA follows: TGTGCCAGCAGCTCCGCCGGGGGGAAACAAGAGACCCAGTACTTC. Translated, it gives CASSSAGGKQETQYF. The J gene is TRBJ2-5, the V gene TRBV11-2; TRBD2 matches 7 bases. Germline V lookup: CDR1 SGHAT, CDR2 FQNNGV. The CDR3 extends over 15 amino acids. The ends lost 4 bases at V and 2 bases at J; junction bases unmatched: 7.

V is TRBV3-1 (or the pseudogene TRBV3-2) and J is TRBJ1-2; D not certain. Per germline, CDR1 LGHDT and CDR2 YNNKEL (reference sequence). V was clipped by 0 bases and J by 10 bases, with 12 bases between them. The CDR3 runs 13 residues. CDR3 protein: CASSQDPVVPYTF. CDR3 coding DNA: TGTGCCAGCAGCCAAGACCCCGTAGTGCCCTACACCTTC.

CDR3 amino acids: CASSGQNNEKLFF. The CDR3, as DNA: TGTGCCAGCTCAGGACAGAACAATGAAAAACTGTTTTTT. This sequence joins TRBV18 and TRBJ1-4, with D perhaps TRBD1 (6 bases). The CDR3 runs to 13 residues. Trimming pared 5 bases from V and 5 bases from J, leaving 9 bases between. In germline, CDR1 is KGHSH, CDR2 LQKENI.

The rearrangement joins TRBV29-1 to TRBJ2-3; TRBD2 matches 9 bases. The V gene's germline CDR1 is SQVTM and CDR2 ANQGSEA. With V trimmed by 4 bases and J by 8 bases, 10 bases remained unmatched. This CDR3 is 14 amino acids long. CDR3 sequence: CSVGTSVRDGTQYF. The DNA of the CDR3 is TGCAGCGTTGGGACTAGCGTTAGGGATGGTACGCAGTATTTT.

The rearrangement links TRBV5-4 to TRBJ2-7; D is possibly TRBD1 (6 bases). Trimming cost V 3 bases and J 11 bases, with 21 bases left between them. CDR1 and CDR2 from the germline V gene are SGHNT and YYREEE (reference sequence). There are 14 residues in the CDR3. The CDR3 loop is CASSSSPIQGREYF. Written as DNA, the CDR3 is TGTGCCAGCAGCTCTTCACCTATACAGGGTAGGGAGTACTTC.

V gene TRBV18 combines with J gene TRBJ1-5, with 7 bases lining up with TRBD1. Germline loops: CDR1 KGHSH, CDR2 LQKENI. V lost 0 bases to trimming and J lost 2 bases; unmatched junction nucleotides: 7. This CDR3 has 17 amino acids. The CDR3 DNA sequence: TGTGCCAGCTCACCACCTCGGATCGGGACAGGCAATCAGCCCCAGCATTTT. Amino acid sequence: CASSPPRIGTGNQPQHF.

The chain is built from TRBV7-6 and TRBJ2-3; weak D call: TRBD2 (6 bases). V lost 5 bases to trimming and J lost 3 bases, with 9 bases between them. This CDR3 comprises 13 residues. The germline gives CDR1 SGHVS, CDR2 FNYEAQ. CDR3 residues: CASSPEGTDTQYF. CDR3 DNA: TGTGCCAGCAGCCCGGAGGGGACAGATACGCAGTATTTT. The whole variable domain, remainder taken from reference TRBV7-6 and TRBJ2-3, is GAGVSQSPRYKVTKRGQDVALRCDPISGHVSLYWYRQALGQGPEFLTYFNYEAQQDKSGLPNDRFSAERPEGSISTLTIQRTEQRDSAMYRCASSPEGTDTQYFGPGTRLTVL.

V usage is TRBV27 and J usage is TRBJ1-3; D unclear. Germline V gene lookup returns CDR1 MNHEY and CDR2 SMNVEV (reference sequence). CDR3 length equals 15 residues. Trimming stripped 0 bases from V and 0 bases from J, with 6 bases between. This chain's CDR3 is CASSLSSLSGNTIYF. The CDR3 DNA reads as TGTGCCAGCAGTTTATCCTCCCTCTCTGGAAACACCATATATTTT.

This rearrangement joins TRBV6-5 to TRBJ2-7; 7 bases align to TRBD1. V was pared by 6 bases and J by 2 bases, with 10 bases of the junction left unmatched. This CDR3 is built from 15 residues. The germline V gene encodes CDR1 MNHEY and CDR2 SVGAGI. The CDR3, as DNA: TGTGCCAGCAGGGGACAGCCCGTAGAGACCTACGAGCAGTACTTC. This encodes CASRGQPVETYEQYF.

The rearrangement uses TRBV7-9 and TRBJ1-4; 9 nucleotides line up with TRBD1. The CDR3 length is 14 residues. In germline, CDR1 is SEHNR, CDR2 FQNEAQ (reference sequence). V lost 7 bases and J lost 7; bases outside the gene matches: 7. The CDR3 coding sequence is TGTGCCAGCACGATTACAGGGGGCCTTGAAAAACTGTTTTTT. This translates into CASTITGGLEKLFF.

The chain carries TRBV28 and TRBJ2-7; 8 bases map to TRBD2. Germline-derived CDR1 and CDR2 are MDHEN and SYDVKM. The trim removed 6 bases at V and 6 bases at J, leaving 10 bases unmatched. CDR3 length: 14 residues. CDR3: CASSLAGGASEQYF. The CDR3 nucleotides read TGTGCCAGCAGCCTCGCCGGGGGGGCGAGCGAGCAGTACTTC.

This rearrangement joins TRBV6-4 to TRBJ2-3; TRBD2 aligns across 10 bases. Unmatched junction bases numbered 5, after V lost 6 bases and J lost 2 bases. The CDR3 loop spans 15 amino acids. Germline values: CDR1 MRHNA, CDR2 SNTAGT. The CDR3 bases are TGTGCCAGCAGGAAAGGGACTAGCGACACAGATACGCAGTATTTT. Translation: CASRKGTSDTDTQYF.

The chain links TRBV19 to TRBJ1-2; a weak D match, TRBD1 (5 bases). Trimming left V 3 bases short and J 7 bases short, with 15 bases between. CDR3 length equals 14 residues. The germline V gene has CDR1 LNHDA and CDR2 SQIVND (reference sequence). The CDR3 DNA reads TGTGCCAGTAGTATCGATGGGGGGTATCTTGGCTACACCTTC. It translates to CASSIDGGYLGYTF.

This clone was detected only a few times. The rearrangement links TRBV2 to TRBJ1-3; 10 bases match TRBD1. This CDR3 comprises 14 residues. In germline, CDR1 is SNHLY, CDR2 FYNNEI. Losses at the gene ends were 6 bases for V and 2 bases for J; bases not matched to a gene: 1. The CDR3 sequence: CASRGTGAGNTIYF. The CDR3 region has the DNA TGTGCCAGCAGGGGGACAGGGGCTGGAAACACCATATATTTT.

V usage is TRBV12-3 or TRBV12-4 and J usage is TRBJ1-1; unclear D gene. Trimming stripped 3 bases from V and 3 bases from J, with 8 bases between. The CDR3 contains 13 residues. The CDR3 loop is CASSFTVDTEAFF. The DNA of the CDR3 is TGTGCCAGCAGTTTTACTGTAGACACTGAAGCTTTCTTT.

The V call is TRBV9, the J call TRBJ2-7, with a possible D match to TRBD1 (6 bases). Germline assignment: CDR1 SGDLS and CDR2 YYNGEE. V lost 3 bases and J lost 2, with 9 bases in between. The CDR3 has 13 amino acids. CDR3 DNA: TGTGCCAGCAGCGCGACAGGAGCCTACGAGCAGTACTTC. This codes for CASSATGAYEQYF.

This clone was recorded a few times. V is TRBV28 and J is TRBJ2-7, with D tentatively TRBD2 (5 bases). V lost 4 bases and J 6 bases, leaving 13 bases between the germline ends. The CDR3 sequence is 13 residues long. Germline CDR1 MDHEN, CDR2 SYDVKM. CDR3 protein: CASSSIMRVEQYF. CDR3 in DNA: TGTGCCAGCAGTTCCATTATGAGGGTCGAGCAGTACTTC.

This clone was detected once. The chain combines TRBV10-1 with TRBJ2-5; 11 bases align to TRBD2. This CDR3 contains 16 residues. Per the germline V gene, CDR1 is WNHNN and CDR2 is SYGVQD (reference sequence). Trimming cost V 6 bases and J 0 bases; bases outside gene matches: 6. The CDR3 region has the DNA TGCGCCAGCAGCCCTGGGACTAGCGGAAACCAAGAGACCCAGTACTTC. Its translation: CASSPGTSGNQETQYF.

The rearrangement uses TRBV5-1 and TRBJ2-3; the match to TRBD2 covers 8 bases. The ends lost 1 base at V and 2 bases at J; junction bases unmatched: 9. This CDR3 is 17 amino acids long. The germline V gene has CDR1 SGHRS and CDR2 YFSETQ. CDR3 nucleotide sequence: TGCGCCAGCAGCTTGAAGTCCGCTAGCGGGTACACAGATACGCAGTATTTT. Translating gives CASSLKSASGYTDTQYF.